This T cell receptor beta chain stems from a study of T-cell memory formation after mild COVID-19. Study information: TCR clusters largely stayed donor specific.

TCRdb passed the 5' RACE reads through MiXCR, listing each CDR3 protein once. The sample gives roughly 400,000 distinct CDR3 sequences, approximately 25% of which show up once; roughly 8.9% is in the top ten. Study outcomes and limitations: The pre-infection memory compartment contained some responding clones, suggesting cross-reactive memory joined. Contracting clones from day 15 to 85 had balanced CD4/CD8; later expanders favoured CD4+. Clones that contracted clustered mainly in CM and EM if CD4+ and in EMRA if CD8+.

V gave up 1 base and J gave up 9 bases; unmatched junction bases: 9. Germline V gene data show CDR1 as DFQATT and CDR2 as SNEGSKA (reference sequence). This CDR3 has 16 amino acids. This clonotype was seen ten or more times. The target antigen is unknown. The chain employs TRBV20-1 and TRBJ2-1, with 13 positions matching TRBD2. The sequenced sample consisted of PBMCs or a T cell subset sorted from them (not recorded which). This clonotype was obtained from an adult woman who had mild COVID-19 (a few samples of this study predate the infection). Cell type and time point are not known. The CDR3 coding sequence is TGCAGTGCTAGAGGAGGGACTAGCGGGAAGGTGATTGAGCAGTTCTTC. Its translation is CSARGGTSGKVIEQFF.